The present T cell receptor beta chain was sequenced within a study of Graves' ophthalmopathy and Graves' hyperthyroidism. Whole-study findings and limits: Built on 13 signatures, a model told ophthalmopathy apart from stable hyperthyroidism with 85% to 90% sensitivity and 75% to 82% specificity.

Amplified material comprised TCR beta CDR3 regions derived from RNA transcripts. Second-round multiplex PCR came after a first-round RT-PCR that employed HTBI primers. TCRdb recomputed calls from the multiplex PCR reads with MiXCR, one row per CDR3 protein. Of 900,000 to 1,200,000 distinct CDR3 sequences in the sample, about 40% are singletons; the top ten hold around 10%. This clonotype was observed many times. Its antigen is currently unknown. This TCR came from an adult man with Graves' hyperthyroidism. Sequencing was done on a sample of peripheral blood or thyroid tissue (not recorded which).

The CDR3: CASSHTNLGQGKGTEAFF. CDR3 DNA sequence: TGCGCCAGCAGCCACACTAACTTAGGACAGGGGAAGGGCACTGAAGCTTTCTTT. J is TRBJ1-1 and V is TRBV4-1; 9 bases are a match to TRBD1. CDR1 is MGHRA, CDR2 YSYEKL, per germline. The V and J ends lost 3 bases and 4 bases, in that order; junction bases with no gene match: 15. This CDR3 contains 18 residues.